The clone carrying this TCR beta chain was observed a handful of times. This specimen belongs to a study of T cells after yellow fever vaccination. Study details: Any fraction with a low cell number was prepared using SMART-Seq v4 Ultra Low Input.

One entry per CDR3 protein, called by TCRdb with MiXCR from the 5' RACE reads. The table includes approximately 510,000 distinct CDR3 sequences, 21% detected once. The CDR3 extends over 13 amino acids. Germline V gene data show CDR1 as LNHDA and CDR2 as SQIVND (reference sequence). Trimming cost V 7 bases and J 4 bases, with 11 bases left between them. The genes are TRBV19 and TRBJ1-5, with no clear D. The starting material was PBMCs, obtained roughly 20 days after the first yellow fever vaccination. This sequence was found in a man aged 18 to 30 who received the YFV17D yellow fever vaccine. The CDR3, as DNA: TGTGCCAGTAACTACGTGGGGAATCAGCCCCAGCATTTT. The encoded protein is CASNYVGNQPQHF.